The 28 T cell receptor beta chains below all came from one sample that was sequenced in a study of T cell repertoires in ileal Crohn's disease. The time point here: neoterminal ileum biopsy at postoperative endoscopy, about 6 months after surgery. Measured with immunoSEQ multiplex PCR; TCRdb has only the in-frame clones, and not every one. The sample holds about 470 clones; roughly 90% are singletons and the top ten take 7% to 10%. Sequencing input: ileal tissue. Every receptor here comes from an adult with Crohn's disease.

J is TRBJ1-2 and V is TRBV28; the match to TRBD1 covers 10 bases. Germline loops: CDR1 MDHEN, CDR2 SYDVKM. The V and J ends lost 7 bases and 7 bases, in that order; junction bases with no gene match: 15. CDR3 length equals 16 residues. The CDR3 DNA reads TGTGCCAGCATGAGGCAGACAGGGGGCGCCCCGGGTGGCTACACCTTC. This gives the protein CASMRQTGGAPGGYTF.

In its sample, this clone was seen a few times. This chain connects TRBV4-3 to TRBJ1-1; a possible D gene is TRBD1 (5 bases). The CDR3 is 15 amino acids. CDR1 and CDR2 from the germline V gene are LGHNA and YSLEER. The germline V and J ends were trimmed by 1 base and 2 bases, with 11 bases remaining between them. The CDR3 region has the DNA TGCGCCAGCAGCCAAGCGTGGGGGACTAACACTGAAGCTTTCTTT. Its protein product is CASSQAWGTNTEAFF.

V gene TRBV23-1 combines with J gene TRBJ1-1; D remains unclear. TRBV23-1 is noted as an ORF with a role that remains uncertain. This CDR3 is 12 amino acids long. V lost 0 bases, J lost 1 base, and 0 bases lay in between. CDR3 protein: CASSQSNTEAFF. The DNA for the CDR3 is TGCGCCAGCAGTCAATCGAACACTGAAGCTTTCTTT.

CDR3 loop: CASRGAHGNTIYF. CDR3 coding DNA: TGTGCCAGTCGTGGGGCCCATGGAAACACCATATATTTT. The chain has TRBV4-2 and TRBJ1-3; tentative D call: TRBD1 (5 bases). V dropped 9 bases and J dropped 3 bases, with 12 bases sitting between them. CDR1 LGHNA and CDR2 YNFKEQ come from the germline V gene. The length of the CDR3 is 13 residues.

The V gene is TRBV7-8, the J gene TRBJ2-2; D perhaps matches TRBD2 (5 bases). V was trimmed by 8 bases and J by 6 bases, leaving 16 bases between them. This CDR3 has 14 residues. Germline values: CDR1 SGHVS, CDR2 FQNEAQ. CDR3 sequence: CASQSGGGPGELFF. CDR3 sequence (DNA): TGTGCCAGCCAATCAGGAGGAGGTCCCGGGGAGCTGTTTTTT.

This sequence joins TRBV1 and TRBJ2-7. TRBV1 is designated a pseudogene. The CDR3 length is 14 residues. CDR3 region: CTSSPRERHYEQYF. In DNA, the CDR3 is TGCACCAGCAGCCCCCGTGAGCGACACTACGAGCAGTACTTC.

V usage is TRBV28 and J usage is TRBJ2-3, with 7 positions matching TRBD2. The CDR3 contains 14 residues. From germline, CDR1 is MDHEN and CDR2 SYDVKM. V trimming: 7 bases; J trimming: 1 base; junction bases outside the gene matches: 5. The CDR3: CASTRSGGTDTQYF. The CDR3, as DNA: TGTGCCAGCACCCGAAGCGGGGGCACAGATACGCAGTATTTT.

This chain connects TRBV6-7 to TRBJ2-5, with 7 bases fitting TRBD2. TRBV6-7 qualifies as an ORF whose function is uncertain. The ends lost 8 bases at V and 7 bases at J; junction bases unmatched: 10. CDR3 length equals 13 residues. This CDR3 is CASPGLDIWTQYF. CDR3 sequence (DNA): TGTGCCAGCCCCGGACTAGACATATGGACCCAGTACTTC.

The chain joins TRBV5-6 to TRBJ2-1; no firm D call. Trimming took off 4 bases at V and 4 bases at J, with 9 bases between the two ends. CDR3 length: 13 residues. Per germline, CDR1 SGHDT and CDR2 YYEEEE. Written as DNA, the CDR3 is TGTGCCAGCAGCCCCGGTCAGTACAATGAGCAGTTCTTC. It codes for CASSPGQYNEQFF.

V is TRBV27 and J is TRBJ2-5, with TRBD1 matching 7 bases. CDR1 MNHEY and CDR2 SMNVEV come from the germline V gene (reference sequence). The CDR3 is 15 amino acids. The trim removed 5 bases at V and 1 base at J, leaving 7 bases unmatched. For the CDR3, the DNA is TGTGCCAGCAGTCCTAGGGACAGAGTCCAAGAGACCCAGTACTTC. Its translation is CASSPRDRVQETQYF.

V usage is TRBV28 and J usage is TRBJ1-5; maybe TRBD1 (5 bases). Per the germline V gene, CDR1 is MDHEN and CDR2 is SYDVKM. V shed 3 bases and J shed 7 bases, with 13 bases lying between them. The CDR3 runs 14 residues. CDR3 in DNA: TGTGCCAGCAGTTTCTTGGACAAAAGACAGCCCCAGCATTTT. It codes for CASSFLDKRQPQHF.

The chain links TRBV4-1 to TRBJ2-5; D unresolved. From germline, CDR1 is MGHRA and CDR2 YSYEKL. CDR3 length equals 15 residues. Deletions cut 0 bases from V and 1 base from J, with 9 bases between. This chain's CDR3 is CASSQDSGSQETQYF. The CDR3 coding sequence is TGCGCCAGCAGCCAAGATTCAGGAAGCCAAGAGACCCAGTACTTC.

This clone appeared once. The chain links TRBV29-1 to TRBJ1-1; the D gene is possibly TRBD1 (6 bases). Trimming stripped 6 bases from V and 1 base from J, with 9 bases between. From germline, CDR1 is SQVTM and CDR2 ANQGSEA. This CDR3 has 12 residues. For the CDR3, the DNA is TGCAGCGTCACGACAGGGAACACTGAAGCTTTCTTT. Residues: CSVTTGNTEAFF.

The chain is built from TRBV2 and TRBJ1-1; TRBD1 matches 7 bases. This CDR3 is built from 14 residues. Germline CDR1 reads SNHLY; CDR2 reads FYNNEI. The V segment lost 7 bases and the J segment 4 bases; nucleotides outside the gene matches: 9. This CDR3 is CASTSGQRFTEAFF. The CDR3 nucleotides read TGTGCCAGCACTTCGGGACAGAGATTCACTGAAGCTTTCTTT.

Here the CDR3 reads CASSSQSRTEAFF. CDR3 nucleotides: TGTGCCAGCAGCTCACAGTCCCGCACTGAAGCTTTCTTT. The chain recombines TRBV7-2 with TRBJ1-1; D remains unclear. Germline-derived CDR1 and CDR2 are SGHTA and FQGNSA. The CDR3 covers 13 residues. With 4 bases removed from V and 4 bases from J, the gap between germline ends came to 10 bases.

The genes are TRBV6-1 and TRBJ1-1; no reliable D call. Germline V gene lookup returns CDR1 MNHNS and CDR2 SASEGT. The CDR3 has 14 amino acids. V was cut by 7 bases and J by 0 bases, with 12 bases left in between. CDR3 in DNA: TGTGCCAGCATGTCAGCGACCCTGAACACTGAAGCTTTCTTT. Translation gives CASMSATLNTEAFF.

For the CDR3, the DNA is TGTGCCATCAGGCCGACAGGGAACAAAGATACGCAGTATTTT. Translation: CAIRPTGNKDTQYF. The chain links TRBV10-3 to TRBJ2-3; 7 bases are a match to TRBD1. The J segment lost 5 bases and the V segment lost 6 bases, leaving 8 bases of the junction unmatched. Germline V gives CDR1 ENHRY, CDR2 SYGVKD. The CDR3 is made up of 14 amino acids.

The rearrangement uses TRBV2 and TRBJ2-5, with D possibly being TRBD2 (6 bases). The germline CDR1 and CDR2 sequences are SNHLY and FYNNEI. V lost 6 bases, J lost 3 bases, and 11 bases lay in between. The CDR3 covers 13 residues. CDR3: CASRVSGEETQYF. The DNA for the CDR3 is TGTGCCAGCAGGGTGTCGGGGGAAGAGACCCAGTACTTC.

This chain joins TRBV19 and TRBJ2-7, with TRBD1 as a possible D gene (7 bases). Trimming shortened V by 9 bases and J by 2 bases, and 17 bases separated the two germline ends. The CDR3 runs to 14 residues. Germline V gene data show CDR1 as LNHDA and CDR2 as SQIVND (reference sequence). In nucleotides, the CDR3 is TGTGCCAGGGGTCTCGACAGGGAGGCCTACGAGCAGTACGTC. It encodes CARGLDREAYEQYV.

This sequence joins TRBV19 and TRBJ2-5, with D possibly matching TRBD1 (6 bases). The DNA end is a closer match to TRBJ2-7, so the J assignment may be wrong. The CDR3 spans 12 residues. Germline lookup yields CDR1 LNHDA and CDR2 SQIVND (reference sequence). Written as DNA, the CDR3 is TGTGCCAGTAGCGAGGGGGCCTACGAGCAGTACTTC. Residues: CASSEGAYEQYF.

V usage is TRBV19 and J usage is TRBJ2-4; no firm D call. Looked up from germline, CDR1 is LNHDA and CDR2 is SQIVND (reference sequence). This CDR3 is built from 14 residues. V was shortened by 3 bases and J by 2 bases, with 8 bases between the two germline ends. DNA for the CDR3: TGTGCCAGTAGTATGGGTGACACCAAAAACATTCAGTACTTC. Protein sequence: CASSMGDTKNIQYF.

The rearrangement uses TRBV11-2 and TRBJ2-1, with 11 positions matching TRBD2. After removal of 5 bases from V and 8 bases from J, the junction contained 8 bases not matched to a gene. The CDR3 length is 15 residues. CDR1 and CDR2 from the germline V gene are SGHAT and FQNNGV. The CDR3 DNA reads as TGTGCCAGCAGCCCTAGCGGGGGGATTTTCGATGAGCAGTTCTTC. This sequence encodes CASSPSGGIFDEQFF.

In its sample, this clone was seen once. V usage is TRBV4-1 and J usage is TRBJ1-1; D is possibly TRBD1 (6 bases). This CDR3 region has 15 residues. CDR1 MGHRA and CDR2 YSYEKL come from the germline V gene. Trimming pared 5 bases from V and 0 bases from J, leaving 13 bases between. As DNA, the CDR3 is TGCGCCAGCAGCTACCGGACAGCTATGAACACTGAAGCTTTCTTT. Translation: CASSYRTAMNTEAFF.

The chain carries TRBV5-4 and TRBJ2-5; TRBD2 might be the D (6 bases). Trimming removed 3 bases from V and 5 bases from J, with 14 bases in between. The CDR3 is 14 amino acids. Germline-derived CDR1 and CDR2 are SGHNT and YYREEE (reference sequence). The CDR3 reads CASSSTGVEETQYF. Here the CDR3 DNA reads TGTGCCAGCAGCTCTACGGGAGTCGAGGAGACCCAGTACTTC.

The gene calls are TRBV28 and TRBJ2-1, with D unclear. This CDR3 has 14 residues. Germline-derived CDR1 and CDR2 are MDHEN and SYDVKM. V dropped 5 bases and J dropped 7 bases, with 15 bases sitting between them. DNA of the CDR3: TGTGCCAGCAGTCCCCATGGGGTTGGGAATGAGCAGTTCTTC. It yields the protein CASSPHGVGNEQFF.

The chain employs TRBV5-1 and TRBJ1-2, with unresolved D. The CDR3 extends over 13 amino acids. Germline V gene lookup returns CDR1 SGHRS and CDR2 YFSETQ. V was clipped by 0 bases and J by 4 bases, with 7 bases between them. The chain's CDR3 is CASSLGAVYGYTF. The CDR3 nucleotides are TGCGCCAGCAGCTTGGGGGCGGTCTATGGCTACACCTTC.

The rearrangement uses TRBV6-1 and TRBJ1-2; 8 bases map to TRBD1. The length of the CDR3 is 13 residues. The germline CDR1 and CDR2 sequences are MNHNS and SASEGT. With V trimmed by 1 base and J by 8 bases, 3 bases remained unmatched. The CDR3 nucleotides read TGTGCCAGCAGTGAAGGGACAGGGCTAGGCTACACCTTC. Protein: CASSEGTGLGYTF.

The chain combines TRBV19 with TRBJ2-3; D remains unclear. Trimming stripped 5 bases from V and 0 bases from J, with 15 bases between. This CDR3 is built from 16 residues. Germline loops: CDR1 LNHDA, CDR2 SQIVND (reference sequence). The CDR3 nucleotides read TGTGCCAGTAGTCTACTCAGCGCGGCTAGCACAGATACGCAGTATTTT. It is translated as CASSLLSAASTDTQYF.